Each of the 31 T cell receptor beta chains below was sequenced from the same sample in a study of T cell responses to AZD1222 COVID-19 vaccine. TCRdb's copy holds only in-frame clones and misses some; the assay was immunoSEQ multiplex PCR. The sample lists more than 150,000 clones, around nine tenths occurring once. The specimen comprised peripheral blood, sampled on day 0 of AZD1222 vaccination. The receptors stem from an adult in good health.

The rearrangement joins TRBV28 to TRBJ2-2; TRBD1 matches 9 bases. Per germline, CDR1 MDHEN and CDR2 SYDVKM. CDR3 length equals 17 residues. V dropped 3 bases and J dropped 5; count of bases not matched to a gene: 10. CDR3 sequence reads: CASSFPPGQGNTGELFF. The CDR3, as DNA: TGTGCCAGCAGTTTCCCTCCGGGACAGGGCAATACCGGGGAGCTGTTTTTT. The full variable domain, with the rest looked up from reference TRBV28 and TRBJ2-2, is DVKVTQSSRYLVKRTGEKVFLECVQDMDHENMFWYRQDPGLGLRLIYFSYDVKMKEKGDIPEGYSVSREKKERFSLILESASTNQTSMYLCASSFPPGQGNTGELFFGEGSRLTVL.

The chain employs TRBV3-1 (or the pseudogene TRBV3-2) and TRBJ2-5; D is possibly TRBD2 (6 bases). V was shortened by 2 bases and J by 0 bases, with 22 bases between the two germline ends. This CDR3 has 19 amino acids. Germline lookup yields CDR1 LGHDT and CDR2 YNNKEL (reference sequence). CDR3 DNA: TGTGCCAGCAGCCAAACCCTGGTGGCCATAGCGGCCAACCAAGAGACCCAGTACTTC. The encoded protein is CASSQTLVAIAANQETQYF.

For the CDR3, the DNA is TGTGCCAGCAGCCGACGACTAGGCGAGACCCAGTACTTC. Its translation: CASSRRLGETQYF. This sequence joins TRBV6-5 and TRBJ2-5, with D possibly being TRBD2 (6 bases). The CDR3 spans 13 residues. Germline CDR1 reads MNHEY; CDR2 reads SVGAGI. The V end lost 6 bases, the J end lost 5 bases, and 13 bases lay between the germline ends.

The gene calls are TRBV11-2 and TRBJ1-3; D gene uncertain. The CDR3 has 14 amino acids. V gave up 5 bases and J gave up 2 bases, with 10 bases separating them. The germline gives CDR1 SGHAT, CDR2 FQNNGV. The CDR3 region has the DNA TGTGCCAGCAGCGAGGACTTCACTGGAAACACCATATATTTT. This translates into CASSEDFTGNTIYF.

The chain carries TRBV5-8 and TRBJ2-2; tentative D call: TRBD1 (5 bases). CDR3 size: 17 residues. Germline V gene sequence: CDR1 SGHTS, CDR2 YDEGEE. Trimming pared 1 base from V and 5 bases from J, leaving 18 bases between. Here the CDR3 reads CASSLHSQGVMTGELFF. CDR3 coding DNA: TGTGCCAGCAGCTTGCATTCGCAGGGCGTAATGACCGGGGAGCTGTTTTTT.

The chain recombines TRBV7-9 with TRBJ2-3; tentative D call: TRBD2 (6 bases). From germline, CDR1 is SEHNR and CDR2 FQNEAQ (reference sequence). This CDR3 is 15 amino acids long. V gave up 6 bases and J gave up 3 bases, with 16 bases separating them. The CDR3 DNA follows: TGTGCCAGCAGTCGAGCGGTCGCGGGGACAGATACGCAGTATTTT. Its protein is CASSRAVAGTDTQYF.

CDR3 nucleotides: TGTGCCACCAGTGACGCACAGATTGGCTACACCTTC. It translates to CATSDAQIGYTF. The chain couples TRBV24-1 to TRBJ1-2, with no clear D. The CDR3 has 12 residues. From germline, CDR1 is KGHDR and CDR2 SFDVKD. Trimming removed 4 bases at V and 7 bases at J, with 9 bases between.

The gene calls are TRBV5-1 and TRBJ2-7; D is perhaps TRBD2 (5 bases). The CDR3 contains 15 residues. The V gene lost 5 bases and the J gene lost 1 base, with 16 bases spanning the gap. Germline CDR1 and CDR2: SGHRS and YFSETQ. The CDR3 DNA follows: TGCGCCAGCAGTCGGCTCGGGGTAGAATCCTACGAGCAGTACTTC. Residues: CASSRLGVESYEQYF.

The rearrangement joins TRBV7-2 to TRBJ1-6; D unclear. Germline V gene data show CDR1 as SGHTA and CDR2 as FQGNSA. Trimming took 1 base from V and 5 from J, leaving 9 bases between them. The CDR3 is made up of 15 amino acids. The CDR3 bases are TGTGCCAGCAGCTTAGGACGGACTAATAATTCACCCCTCCACTTT. Translation gives CASSLGRTNNSPLHF.

The CDR3 reads CASSFAVEGTGELFF. Written as DNA, the CDR3 is TGTGCCAGTAGTTTCGCGGTCGAGGGAACCGGGGAGCTGTTTTTT. The chain has TRBV19 and TRBJ2-2, with a weak D call TRBD2 (5 bases). Germline CDR1 is LNHDA and CDR2 is SQIVND (reference sequence). The CDR3 has 15 residues. Trimming took off 5 bases at V and 5 bases at J, with 15 bases between the two ends.

Comment on this clone: Other DNA sequences in this sample translate to the same CDR3. This chain uses TRBV7-3 with TRBJ2-5; 7 bases align to TRBD1. Germline loops: CDR1 SGHTA, CDR2 FQGTGA. CDR3 length equals 15 residues. The trim removed 5 bases at V and 4 bases at J, leaving 10 bases unmatched. In DNA form, the CDR3 reads TGTGCCAGCAGCCCGAAACCGACAGGGCTAGAGACCCAGTACTTC. It specifies CASSPKPTGLETQYF.

The genes are TRBV11-2 and TRBJ2-1, with 8 bases matching TRBD2. This CDR3 spans 15 amino acids. Losses at the gene ends were 3 bases for V and 2 bases for J; bases not matched to a gene: 3. Germline CDR1 reads SGHAT; CDR2 reads FQNNGV. CDR3 in amino acids: CASSFSGNAYNEQFF. Here the CDR3 DNA reads TGTGCCAGCAGCTTTAGCGGGAACGCCTACAATGAGCAGTTCTTC.

V usage is TRBV2 and J usage is TRBJ2-7, with 7 positions matching TRBD1. V shed 6 bases, J shed 3 bases, and the junction held 8 bases outside the gene matches. The CDR3 covers 14 residues. CDR1 is SNHLY, CDR2 FYNNEI, per germline. The DNA for the CDR3 is TGTGCCAGCAGAACAGGGGTGGGATACTACGAGCAGTACTTC. This sequence encodes CASRTGVGYYEQYF. Together with reference TRBV2 and TRBJ2-7, the CDR3 gives the full variable domain: EPEVTQTPSHQVTQMGQEVILRCVPISNHLYFYWYRQILGQKVEFLVSFYNNEISEKSEIFDDQFSVERPDGSNFTLKIRSTKLEDSAMYFCASRTGVGYYEQYFGPGTRLTVT.

This clone has a single count. The chain carries TRBV14 and TRBJ2-7, with 7 bases aligning to TRBD2. The CDR3 sequence is 14 residues long. Germline V lookup: CDR1 SGHDN, CDR2 FVKESK. V was clipped by 4 bases and J by 4 bases; unmatched bases: 7. Written as DNA, the CDR3 is TGTGCCAGCAGCCCAAACCTAGCGGCGTACGAGCAGTACTTC. The encoded protein is CASSPNLAAYEQYF.

This clone was observed once. The gene calls are TRBV10-2 and TRBJ1-1; possible D gene TRBD1, 6 bases. The germline V gene encodes CDR1 WSHSY and CDR2 SAAADI. CDR3 length: 14 residues. Trimming pared 6 bases from V and 1 base from J, leaving 12 bases between. CDR3 in DNA: TGCGCCAGCAGACCGGACAGAGGGAACACTGAAGCTTTCTTT. Translating gives CASRPDRGNTEAFF.

This clone has just a few counts. V and J are TRBV7-3 and TRBJ2-3; the D gene is possibly TRBD2 (5 bases). Trimming pared 5 bases from V and 0 bases from J, leaving 18 bases between. The germline CDR1 and CDR2 sequences are SGHTA and FQGTGA. This CDR3 has 17 residues. The CDR3 DNA follows: TGTGCCAGCAGCCGTACGGCAGCTAGCTCAAGCACAGATACGCAGTATTTT. Encoded protein: CASSRTAASSSTDTQYF.

In DNA form, the CDR3 reads TGTGCCAGCCGGGACAGGAGCACAAGCTACACCTTC. Its translation is CASRDRSTSYTF. V and J are TRBV6-5 and TRBJ1-2; 8 nucleotides line up with TRBD1. Germline CDR1 MNHEY, CDR2 SVGAGI. The CDR3 has 12 residues. V lost 8 bases to trimming and J lost 9 bases; unmatched junction nucleotides: 8.

The gene calls are TRBV11-1 and TRBJ1-6; D unresolved. The CDR3 extends over 15 amino acids. Trimming took 1 base from V and 8 from J, leaving 12 bases between them. In germline, CDR1 is SGHAT, CDR2 FQDESV (reference sequence). The CDR3 spells CASSLEISTDSPLHF. CDR3 DNA sequence: TGTGCCAGCAGCTTAGAGATCTCGACTGATTCACCCCTCCACTTT. Looking up the rest from reference TRBV11-1 and TRBJ1-6 gives the full variable domain: EAEVAQSPRYKITEKSQAVAFWCDPISGHATLYWYRQILGQGPELLVQFQDESVVDDSQLPKDRFSAERLKGVDSTLKIQPAELGDSAMYLCASSLEISTDSPLHFGNGTRLTVT.

Concerning this clone itself: The CDR3 ends on some other residue instead of the conserved phenylalanine or tryptophan, so this is likely a read error. No DNA is shown, since the ends of the CDR3 on it are uncertain; the CDR3 is the one TCRdb lists. The chain carries TRBV21-1 and TRBJ1-6; TRBD1, the D gene given by the table, was not confirmed from the DNA. TRBV21-1 is noted as a pseudogene. The CDR3 contains 9 residues when both ends are counted. CDR3 region: CASNSGQVQ.

This clone was seen a single time. The chain employs TRBV5-4 and TRBJ2-1; 11 bases line up with TRBD1. The CDR3 spans 15 residues. Germline lookup yields CDR1 SGHNT and CDR2 YYREEE (reference sequence). V lost 4 bases and J lost 5; bases outside the gene matches: 5. In DNA, the CDR3 is TGTGCCAGCAGCCACGGACAGGGGGCGGACAATGAGCAGTTCTTC. Its translation: CASSHGQGADNEQFF. Complete variable domain (other parts from reference TRBV5-4 and TRBJ2-1): ETGVTQSPTHLIKTRGQQVTLRCSSQSGHNTVSWYQQALGQGPQFIFQYYREEENGRGNFPPRFSGLQFPNYSSELNVNALELDDSALYLCASSHGQGADNEQFFGPGTRLTVL.

In this sample, this clone turned up once. The chain is built from TRBV7-8 and TRBJ2-3; D is uncertain. The length of the CDR3 is 15 residues. Trimming pared 10 bases from V and 6 bases from J, leaving 23 bases between. CDR1 is SGHVS, CDR2 FQNEAQ, per germline. The CDR3 coding sequence is TGTGCCACCACCTTCTTTCGCGCCCTCCGGGATACGCAGTATTTT. This encodes CATTFFRALRDTQYF.

The chain couples TRBV19 to TRBJ1-5, with a weak D call TRBD1 (6 bases). V was cut by 1 base and J by 4 bases, with 11 bases left in between. The CDR3 contains 15 residues. Germline V gene data show CDR1 as LNHDA and CDR2 as SQIVND (reference sequence). The CDR3 loop reads CASSIADSQNQPQHF. CDR3 nucleotide sequence: TGTGCCAGTAGTATAGCGGACAGCCAAAATCAGCCCCAGCATTTT.

V and J are TRBV4-2 and TRBJ2-1; D remains unclear. Between the trimmed V and J ends, which lost 0 bases and 4 bases, there was a span of 7 bases. This CDR3 has 14 amino acids. Germline V gene sequence: CDR1 LGHNA, CDR2 YNFKEQ. CDR3 bases: TGTGCCAGCAGCCAAGATCCTAGTTACAATGAGCAGTTCTTC. Translation gives CASSQDPSYNEQFF.

V and J are TRBV5-4 and TRBJ1-2, with D possibly TRBD1 on 6 matching bases. Germline V gene lookup returns CDR1 SGHNT and CDR2 YYREEE (reference sequence). CDR3 length: 13 residues. V lost 3 bases and J 6 bases, leaving 12 bases between the germline ends. The CDR3 DNA reads TGTGCCAGCAGCTCGGCAGGGGTCAATGGCTACACCTTC. Translating it yields CASSSAGVNGYTF.

This clone was detected only a few times. The chain has TRBV10-1 and TRBJ2-7, with 10 nucleotides matching TRBD1. Unmatched junction bases numbered 9, after V lost 3 bases and J lost 7 bases. The CDR3 sequence is 15 residues long. Germline-derived CDR1 and CDR2 are WNHNN and SYGVQD (reference sequence). CDR3 loop: CASSDGQGGPKEQYF. CDR3 sequence (DNA): TGCGCCAGCAGTGACGGACAGGGGGGTCCTAAGGAGCAGTACTTC.

This rearrangement joins TRBV14 to TRBJ1-3; D unresolved. Deletions cut 1 base from V and 0 bases from J, with 10 bases between. The CDR3 is made up of 16 amino acids. Germline V gene data show CDR1 as SGHDN and CDR2 as FVKESK. The CDR3 loop reads CASSQVRSFSGNTIYF. The CDR3 region has the DNA TGTGCCAGCAGCCAAGTCCGAAGCTTCTCTGGAAACACCATATATTTT.

This chain joins TRBV10-3 and TRBJ1-1; no clear D. Trimming shortened V by 4 bases and J by 0 bases, and 9 bases separated the two germline ends. This CDR3 has 14 amino acids. Germline V lookup: CDR1 ENHRY, CDR2 SYGVKD. The CDR3 loop reads CAISVDGMNTEAFF. The CDR3 region has the DNA TGTGCCATCAGTGTGGACGGTATGAACACTGAAGCTTTCTTT.

The J gene is TRBJ2-7, the V gene TRBV4-2, with 7 bases that match TRBD1. V lost 4 bases, J lost 10 bases, and 10 bases stayed unmatched. Germline assignment: CDR1 LGHNA and CDR2 YNFKEQ. This CDR3 is built from 13 residues. CDR3 in DNA: TGTGCCAGCAGCCTAGAGTTCGACAGGGCCCAGTACTTC. Amino acid sequence: CASSLEFDRAQYF.

The V and J genes are TRBV5-4 and TRBJ2-5, with TRBD1 matching over 8 bases. The V gene's germline CDR1 is SGHNT and CDR2 YYREEE (reference sequence). Unmatched junction bases numbered 4, after V lost 4 bases and J lost 2 bases. The CDR3 is 14 amino acids. The CDR3 coding sequence is TGTGCCAGCAGCACTGGACAGGGACAAGAGACCCAGTACTTC. As protein: CASSTGQGQETQYF.

The rearrangement links TRBV3-1 (or the pseudogene TRBV3-2) to TRBJ2-7; D uncertain. Trimming removed 4 bases at V and 3 bases at J, with 7 bases between. Germline CDR1 reads LGHDT; CDR2 reads YNNKEL (reference sequence). The CDR3 consists of 12 residues. The chain's CDR3 is CASSPNNYEQYF. CDR3 sequence (DNA): TGTGCCAGCAGCCCCAACAACTACGAGCAGTACTTC.

V usage is TRBV7-8 and J usage is TRBJ2-7, with TRBD2 identical over 7 bases. With 6 bases clipped from V and 0 bases from J, the junction kept 14 bases outside the gene matches. The CDR3 extends over 17 amino acids. Germline V gene sequence: CDR1 SGHVS, CDR2 FQNEAQ. The CDR3 region is CASSPLGGGVASYEQYF. In DNA, the CDR3 is TGTGCCAGCAGTCCACTGGGGGGAGGGGTTGCCTCCTACGAGCAGTACTTC.